This record concerns one TCR beta chain sequence. This sample stems from a study of cytomegalovirus exposure and HLA in healthy donors. With 60 Vbeta and 13 Jbeta primers, the PCR was carried out. Produced via immunoSEQ multiplex PCR; TCRdb's table is partial and in-frame only. The sample lists 70,000 to 95,000 clones; less than 75% were seen once. The receptor was isolated from a woman in her 30s in good health and CMV-seropositive. The sequencing sample was made of PBMCs.

The DNA for the CDR3 is TGTGCCAGCAGCCAACCCCGGGGGCTAGCGGTCGACGGTGGGACGCAGTATTTT. This gives the protein CASSQPRGLAVDGGTQYF. This chain links TRBV14 with TRBJ2-3; D is possibly TRBD2 (7 bases). The germline CDR1 and CDR2 sequences are SGHDN and FVKESK. This CDR3 is built from 18 residues. Trimming removed 2 bases from V and 9 bases from J, with 27 bases in between.